This entry lists 29 T cell receptor beta chains sequenced from one sample in a study of cytomegalovirus exposure and HLA in healthy donors. PCR primers comprised 60 Vbeta and 13 Jbeta primers. Profiled with immunoSEQ multiplex PCR; TCRdb holds only in-frame clones, not every one. The data hold some 220,000 clones, with around 80% observed a single time. Material: PBMCs. Source of these receptors: a boy aged 10-17 years in good health and CMV-seronegative.

The chain uses TRBV5-1 and TRBJ2-5; weak D call: TRBD2 (6 bases). Near its end, the DNA agrees better with TRBJ2-7, so the J call may be wrong. The V gene's germline CDR1 is SGHRS and CDR2 YFSETQ. The CDR3 sequence is 14 residues long. CDR3 sequence reads: CASSLGGMGYEQYF. As DNA, the CDR3 is TGCGCCAGCAGCTTGGGCGGGATGGGGTACGAGCAGTACTTC.

This chain connects TRBV11-3 to TRBJ2-1, with 8 nucleotides matching TRBD2. There are 15 residues in the CDR3. V trimming: 2 bases; J trimming: 3 bases; junction bases outside the gene matches: 3. From germline, CDR1 is SGHNT and CDR2 YENEEA. CDR3 coding DNA: TGTGCCAGCAGCTTAAGTAGCGGGGTCTACAATGAGCAGTTCTTC. Its protein is CASSLSSGVYNEQFF.

This clone was recorded a few times. This rearrangement joins TRBV5-6 to TRBJ1-1; 7 bases match TRBD1. The CDR3 extends over 14 amino acids. Germline values: CDR1 SGHDT, CDR2 YYEEEE. The trim removed 0 bases at V and 6 bases at J, leaving 5 bases unmatched. The CDR3 spells CASSLEGGRAEAFF. CDR3 coding DNA: TGTGCCAGCAGCTTGGAAGGGGGCCGGGCTGAAGCTTTCTTT.

The CDR3 bases are TGTGCCAGCAGCCCGGGGGAGGGGTGGTCGGGGGGCGCGGGGTCCTACGAGCAGTACTTC. Protein sequence: CASSPGEGWSGGAGSYEQYF. V is TRBV11-3 and J is TRBJ2-7, with a weak D call TRBD2 (7 bases). Germline V gene lookup returns CDR1 SGHNT and CDR2 YENEEA. There are 20 residues in the CDR3. V lost 5 bases and J 1 base, leaving 30 bases between the germline ends.

V gene TRBV5-8 combines with J gene TRBJ2-3; D is unclear. V lost 1 base to trimming and J lost 0 bases, with 9 bases between them. This CDR3 comprises 15 residues. Germline CDR1 SGHTS, CDR2 YDEGEE. The CDR3 bases are TGTGCCAGCAGCTTGTCGTCCAGGAGCACAGATACGCAGTATTTT. As protein: CASSLSSRSTDTQYF.

This chain connects TRBV11-2 to TRBJ1-6, with 7 bases identical to TRBD1. V dropped 2 bases and J dropped 14; count of bases not matched to a gene: 12. The CDR3 is made up of 15 amino acids. Germline lookup yields CDR1 SGHAT and CDR2 FQNNGV. The CDR3 coding sequence is TGTGCCAGCAGCTTATTCAGGGGGAAGATTGGGTCCCTCCACTTT. It is translated as CASSLFRGKIGSLHF.

The rearrangement links TRBV30 to TRBJ1-1; D gene unclear. V lost 2 bases and J 2 bases, leaving 6 bases between the germline ends. This CDR3 spans 12 amino acids. CDR1 is GTSNPN, CDR2 SVGIG, per germline (reference sequence). CDR3 nucleotides: TGTGCCTGGAGTACATTAAACACTGAAGCTTTCTTT. As protein: CAWSTLNTEAFF.

CDR3 sequence reads: CASSLIGGEDTEAFF. CDR3 nucleotide sequence: TGCGCCAGCAGCTTGATCGGGGGGGAAGACACTGAAGCTTTCTTT. The V call is TRBV5-1, the J call TRBJ1-1; tentatively, D is TRBD1 (5 bases). The CDR3 extends over 15 amino acids. V lost 1 base and J lost 3, with 13 bases in between. The germline V gene has CDR1 SGHRS and CDR2 YFSETQ.

This chain uses TRBV6-5 with TRBJ2-3, with TRBD1 identical over 7 bases. V gave up 5 bases and J gave up 6 bases; unmatched junction bases: 11. Germline V gene data show CDR1 as MNHEY and CDR2 as SVGAGI. This CDR3 spans 15 amino acids. For the CDR3, the DNA is TGTGCCAGCAGTAGTCTAGGGGGCATGAAGGATACGCAGTATTTT. Its protein is CASSSLGGMKDTQYF.

The chain recombines TRBV6-1 with TRBJ1-5, with TRBD1 matching 7 bases. Germline CDR1 and CDR2: MNHNS and SASEGT. V lost 2 bases and J lost 4; bases outside the gene matches: 5. The CDR3 spans 15 residues. The CDR3 loop is CASSELGQTNQPQHF. The CDR3, as DNA: TGTGCCAGCAGTGAATTGGGACAGACAAATCAGCCCCAGCATTTT.

This chain uses TRBV28 with TRBJ2-3; TRBD2 aligns across 11 bases. Looked up from germline, CDR1 is MDHEN and CDR2 is SYDVKM. V dropped 8 bases and J dropped 4; count of bases not matched to a gene: 5. The CDR3 is 14 amino acids. As DNA, the CDR3 is TGTGCCAGCCTGATAGCGGGGGGGCCAGATACGCAGTATTTT. Translated: CASLIAGGPDTQYF. The complete variable domain, with remaining parts taken from reference TRBV28 and TRBJ2-3, reads DVKVTQSSRYLVKRTGEKVFLECVQDMDHENMFWYRQDPGLGLRLIYFSYDVKMKEKGDIPEGYSVSREKKERFSLILESASTNQTSMYLCASLIAGGPDTQYFGPGTRLTVL.

This clone was seen just once. The rearrangement uses TRBV27 and TRBJ2-7; possible D gene TRBD2, 6 bases. Germline-derived CDR1 and CDR2 are MNHEY and SMNVEV (reference sequence). Trimming took off 7 bases at V and 2 bases at J, with 21 bases between the two ends. This CDR3 spans 16 amino acids. The chain's CDR3 is CASTYTGGVPTYEQYF. In DNA form, the CDR3 reads TGTGCCAGCACGTATACCGGAGGGGTCCCTACCTACGAGCAGTACTTC.

This clone was detected once. The chain is built from TRBV2 and TRBJ2-7; TRBD1 might be the D (6 bases). Trimming pared 2 bases from V and 6 bases from J, leaving 11 bases between. The CDR3 runs 13 residues. In germline, CDR1 is SNHLY, CDR2 FYNNEI. CDR3 bases: TGTGCCAGCAGTGAAACAATAGGGGGCGAGCAGTACTTC. Translated: CASSETIGGEQYF.

CDR3 sequence (DNA): TGCGCCAGCGAAGCAGGGCCTCAATGGGACAATGAGCAGTTCTTC. This encodes CASEAGPQWDNEQFF. The J gene is TRBJ2-1, the V gene TRBV5-1, with a possible D match to TRBD1 (5 bases). Germline V lookup: CDR1 SGHRS, CDR2 YFSETQ. The CDR3 has 15 amino acids. Trimming took off 7 bases at V and 5 bases at J, with 19 bases between the two ends.

The chain recombines TRBV4-2 with TRBJ1-1, with D hard to call. The V gene lost 1 base and the J gene lost 7 bases, with 16 bases spanning the gap. This CDR3 has 15 amino acids. Germline values: CDR1 LGHNA, CDR2 YNFKEQ. CDR3 amino acids: CASSQVLSAANEAFF. The CDR3 DNA sequence: TGTGCCAGCAGCCAAGTCTTAAGCGCAGCGAATGAAGCTTTCTTT.

The V call is TRBV27, the J call TRBJ2-7; D is unresolved. V was clipped by 1 base and J by 7 bases, with 11 bases between them. This CDR3 is 13 amino acids long. Looked up from germline, CDR1 is MNHEY and CDR2 is SMNVEV (reference sequence). The DNA of the CDR3 is TGTGCCAGCAGTTTATATCCGGTCGGGGAGCAGTACTTC. Translating gives CASSLYPVGEQYF.

The rearrangement links TRBV7-9 to TRBJ1-4; TRBD1 matches 7 bases. Germline V lookup: CDR1 SEHNR, CDR2 FQNEAQ (reference sequence). This CDR3 spans 15 amino acids. V gave up 5 bases and J gave up 7 bases; unmatched junction bases: 10. Here the CDR3 reads CASSRHGGQVEKLFF. DNA of the CDR3: TGTGCCAGCAGCAGACACGGCGGACAGGTTGAAAAACTGTTTTTT.

The CDR3 bases are TGTGCCAGTAGTATGGAGATGGGTGGTGGCTACACCTTC. This codes for CASSMEMGGGYTF. The rearrangement uses TRBV19 and TRBJ1-2, with no clear D. The length of the CDR3 is 13 residues. The V end was cut by 3 bases, the J end by 7 bases, with 12 bases between. Germline V gene data show CDR1 as LNHDA and CDR2 as SQIVND (reference sequence).

The J gene is TRBJ2-4, the V gene TRBV5-4; weak D call: TRBD2 (6 bases). CDR3 size: 15 residues. In germline, CDR1 is SGHNT, CDR2 YYREEE (reference sequence). Trimming shortened V by 2 bases and J by 0 bases, and 9 bases separated the two germline ends. The CDR3 DNA reads as TGTGCCAGCAGCTTTGGGAGGCTAGCCAAAAACATTCAGTACTTC. This sequence encodes CASSFGRLAKNIQYF.

The V call is TRBV10-3, the J call TRBJ2-6; tentatively, D is TRBD1 (5 bases). Germline lookup yields CDR1 ENHRY and CDR2 SYGVKD. The CDR3 loop spans 23 amino acids. V was pared by 4 bases and J by 6 bases, with 37 bases between. The CDR3 DNA sequence: TGTGCCATCAGTGTACCGGACACGTCCTTGCCGGACACGTCCTTGCCGGAGGCCAACGTCCTGACTTTC. Amino acid sequence: CAISVPDTSLPDTSLPEANVLTF.

V usage is TRBV5-4 and J usage is TRBJ1-4, with D uncertain. CDR3 length: 17 residues. The V gene lost 0 bases and the J gene lost 0 bases, with 12 bases spanning the gap. The germline V gene encodes CDR1 SGHNT and CDR2 YYREEE (reference sequence). Written as DNA, the CDR3 is TGTGCCAGCAGCTTGGACAGATCCAGTGCAACTAATGAAAAACTGTTTTTT. This codes for CASSLDRSSATNEKLFF.

V and J are TRBV7-8 and TRBJ1-1; D perhaps matches TRBD1 (5 bases). Germline V gene lookup returns CDR1 SGHVS and CDR2 FQNEAQ. The CDR3 has 16 residues. Trimming took off 8 bases at V and 5 bases at J, with 24 bases between the two ends. The CDR3 bases are TGTGCCAGCGCTTTAGTCGCCCGCCAGGGATTGACTGAAGCTTTCTTT. Amino acid sequence: CASALVARQGLTEAFF.

This chain connects TRBV9 to TRBJ2-5; maybe TRBD1 (6 bases). The germline V and J ends were trimmed by 0 bases and 2 bases, with 14 bases remaining between them. The CDR3 is 16 residues long. Germline V gives CDR1 SGDLS, CDR2 YYNGEE. The CDR3 DNA reads as TGTGCCAGCAGCGTAGCTGGGGGCGTAATACAAGAGACCCAGTACTTC. As protein: CASSVAGGVIQETQYF.

V is TRBV2 and J is TRBJ1-6; TRBD1 matches at 8 bases. The trim removed 6 bases at V and 10 bases at J, leaving 5 bases unmatched. CDR1 SNHLY and CDR2 FYNNEI come from the germline V gene. The length of the CDR3 is 13 residues. CDR3 bases: TGTGCCAGCAGAGCGGACAGGGTCTCACCCCTCCACTTT. Its protein is CASRADRVSPLHF.

This clone appeared a few times. The chain recombines TRBV10-3 with TRBJ2-1; no clear D gene. The CDR3 length is 14 residues. Trimming removed 1 base from V and 4 bases from J, with 8 bases in between. Looked up from germline, CDR1 is ENHRY and CDR2 is SYGVKD. The CDR3 loop is CAISEFAEYNEQFF. The CDR3 nucleotides are TGTGCCATCAGTGAGTTTGCGGAGTACAATGAGCAGTTCTTC.

The CDR3 bases are TGTGCCAGCAGTGAAGAGGGGGCGGTCAATGAGCAGTTCTTC. Residues: CASSEEGAVNEQFF. The chain carries TRBV2 and TRBJ2-1, with 7 bases fitting TRBD1. Per germline, CDR1 SNHLY and CDR2 FYNNEI. After removal of 1 base from V and 6 bases from J, the junction contained 3 bases not matched to a gene. The CDR3 is made up of 14 amino acids.

This sequence joins TRBV19 and TRBJ2-7; 12 nucleotides line up with TRBD2. The V gene's germline CDR1 is LNHDA and CDR2 SQIVND (reference sequence). The CDR3 sequence is 16 residues long. V gave up 7 bases and J gave up 7 bases; unmatched junction bases: 14. The CDR3 spells CASTPGLAGGPGEQYF. For the CDR3, the DNA is TGTGCCAGTACCCCCGGGCTAGCGGGAGGGCCGGGGGAGCAGTACTTC.

The V gene is TRBV5-4, the J gene TRBJ2-1; possible D gene TRBD2, 7 bases. The V end lost 3 bases, the J end lost 4 bases, and 17 bases lay between the germline ends. The CDR3 spans 16 residues. Germline CDR1 SGHNT, CDR2 YYREEE (reference sequence). The CDR3 DNA reads as TGTGCCAGCAGCTCCCCCGCGGGGGCCGTTTACAATGAGCAGTTCTTC. It encodes CASSSPAGAVYNEQFF. The complete variable domain, with remaining parts taken from reference TRBV5-4 and TRBJ2-1, reads ETGVTQSPTHLIKTRGQQVTLRCSSQSGHNTVSWYQQALGQGPQFIFQYYREEENGRGNFPPRFSGLQFPNYSSELNVNALELDDSALYLCASSSPAGAVYNEQFFGPGTRLTVL.

The V gene is TRBV14, the J gene TRBJ2-2; 7 nucleotides match TRBD1. This CDR3 comprises 16 residues. The V gene end was trimmed by 2 bases and the J gene end by 0 bases; junction bases not matched to a gene: 3. Germline V gene lookup returns CDR1 SGHDN and CDR2 FVKESK. The CDR3 nucleotides read TGTGCCAGCAGCCAAATTGGACAGGCGAACACCGGGGAGCTGTTTTTT. Amino acids: CASSQIGQANTGELFF.